The present T cell receptor beta chain was sequenced within a study of vaccination and CD4 T cells after COVID-19. On the study more broadly: With a range of 35 to 161, the median interval from diagnosis to drawing post-COVID samples was 100 to 110 days.

Treatment in this sample: roughly 10-day PBMC culture with coronavirus spike peptide pools or control peptides (ViraFEST assay). With the Oncomine TCR Beta short-read assay, DNA from cultured CD4+ T cells was sequenced. Cultured CD4+ T cells were the source of extracted genomic DNA. TCRdb re-called the PCR reads through MiXCR, storing one row per CDR3 protein. The data contain approximately 21,000 distinct CDR3 sequences, under 30% of them singletons. Comments on this clonotype: What it recognizes is unknown.

V shed 4 bases, J shed 2 bases, and the junction held 5 bases outside the gene matches. This CDR3 is 14 amino acids long. Germline-derived CDR1 and CDR2 are SGHRS and YFSETQ. This sequence was found in a human donor with COVID-19. V gene TRBV5-1 combines with J gene TRBJ2-5; TRBD1 matches 7 bases. Input material: cultured CD4+ T cells from blood. CDR3 region: CASSLSGQQETQYF. In DNA form, the CDR3 reads TGCGCCAGCAGCCTATCGGGACAGCAAGAGACCCAGTACTTC.